The 8 T cell receptor beta chains presented below share a single source sample, sequenced in a study of human T cells and chemical hapten exposure. Time point defined: patch test 3, about 24 weeks after DPC sensitization. As to treatment: therapeutic diphenylcyclopropenone sensitization with weekly scalp DPC. TCRdb re-called the RACE reads with MiXCR, one entry per CDR3 protein. The sample holds 70,000 to 90,000 distinct CDR3 sequences, approximately 11% seen once. The starting material was whole blood, obtained in connection with sensitization to the hapten diphenylcyclopropenone (DPC). Receptors were obtained from a woman aged 50 to 60 with alopecia areata. Some clones in this sample may be carry-over from other donors' samples.

Notes on this clonotype: A read error is likely, as this CDR3 ends without the conserved phenylalanine or tryptophan. The chain combines TRBV10-1 with TRBJ2-3; no clear D. The V gene lost 3 bases and the J gene lost 6 bases, with 13 bases spanning the gap. There are 14 residues in the CDR3. Germline V gives CDR1 WNHNN, CDR2 SYGVQD (reference sequence). This CDR3 reads CASSETVYTDTQYY. In DNA form, the CDR3 reads TGCGCCAGCAGTGAAACAGTCTACACCGATACGCAGTATTAT.

This clonotype turned up a few times. The chain has TRBV19 and TRBJ2-2, with 8 nucleotides matching TRBD1. J was trimmed by 0 bases and V by 3 bases; bases with no gene match: 6. Per the germline V gene, CDR1 is LNHDA and CDR2 is SQIVND (reference sequence). CDR3 size: 17 residues. The CDR3 here is CASSIVAGGPNTGELFF. The CDR3 coding sequence is TGTGCCAGTAGTATTGTCGCAGGGGGCCCGAACACCGGGGAGCTGTTTTTT.

V is TRBV3-1 and J is TRBJ2-1; the match to TRBD1 covers 8 bases. The CDR3 covers 15 residues. V lost 4 bases to trimming and J lost 9 bases; unmatched junction nucleotides: 11. CDR1 is LGHDT, CDR2 YNNKEL, per germline (reference sequence). CDR3 sequence (DNA): TGTGCCAGCAGCCGGACAGGGAGTCCTCTGGGTGAGCAGTTCTTC. Translation: CASSRTGSPLGEQFF.

The table lists this clonotype with many counts. V usage is TRBV6-2 or TRBV6-3 and J usage is TRBJ2-3, with TRBD1 matching over 9 bases. CDR1 MNHEY and CDR2 SVGEGT come from the germline V gene. This CDR3 region has 14 residues. The V segment lost 5 bases and the J segment 4 bases; nucleotides outside the gene matches: 4. This CDR3 is CASSADRGPDTQYF. The CDR3, as DNA: TGTGCCAGCAGTGCGGACAGGGGACCAGATACGCAGTATTTT.

This clonotype was observed at least ten times. The chain employs TRBV5-1 and TRBJ1-2, with 7 bases aligning to TRBD1. Germline lookup yields CDR1 SGHRS and CDR2 YFSETQ. The CDR3 runs 13 residues. J lost 5 bases, V lost 2 bases, and 3 bases had no gene match. In DNA form, the CDR3 reads TGCGCCAGCAGCTTAGGGACAGATTATGGCTACACCTTC. Protein product: CASSLGTDYGYTF.

This clonotype was seen only a few times. The chain carries TRBV19 and TRBJ2-1; 7 bases are shared with TRBD2. This CDR3 is 13 amino acids long. V gave up 8 bases and J gave up 10 bases; unmatched junction bases: 11. Germline CDR1 is LNHDA and CDR2 is SQIVND (reference sequence). The CDR3 spells CASGPRGRYEQFF. The CDR3 nucleotides are TGTGCCAGTGGGCCGCGGGGGAGATACGAGCAGTTCTTC.

Written as DNA, the CDR3 is TGTGCCAGCAGCGCAACAGGCTTCCCTAGCTCCTATAATTCACCCCTCCACTTT. It yields the protein CASSATGFPSSYNSPLHF. The rearrangement uses TRBV9 and TRBJ1-6; the D gene is possibly TRBD1 (5 bases). Trimming stripped 3 bases from V and 0 bases from J, with 16 bases between. There are 18 residues in the CDR3. Germline CDR1 is SGDLS and CDR2 is YYNGEE.

This clonotype was seen at least ten times. The V call is TRBV20-1, the J call TRBJ1-5; possible D gene TRBD1, 6 bases. V shed 0 bases and J shed 3 bases, with 15 bases lying between them. CDR1 and CDR2 from the germline V gene are DFQATT and SNEGSKA (reference sequence). There are 16 residues in the CDR3. In nucleotides, the CDR3 is TGCAGTGCTAGAGATTTTCGCAGGGGAGACAATCAGCCCCAGCATTTT. Translating it yields CSARDFRRGDNQPQHF.